This TCR beta chain is from a study of blood T cell repertoires in COVID-19. Study summary: Samples of COVID-19 (acute and convalescent) were obtained from the United States, Italy and Spain. Sources were T cells, B-cell-depleted T cells, or PBMCs; the material itself was cDNA or gDNA.

Authors' methods: Cell counts per sample came from amplifying reference gene primers. Sequencing was performed with immunoSEQ multiplex PCR; in TCRdb, only in-frame clones are kept and a portion is missing. V and J calls and clone size follow that table, whereas D and trimming were derived from the DNA. The sample has 300,000 to 400,000 clones; around nine tenths are singletons. Trimming removed 3 bases from V and 7 bases from J; junction bases left unmatched: 3. The CDR3 is made up of 13 amino acids. Germline CDR1 is SEHNR and CDR2 is FQNEAQ (reference sequence). Input material: peripheral blood. V is TRBV7-9 and J is TRBJ1-2, with 9 nucleotides matching TRBD1. The sequence was collected from a man aged 50 to 59 with active or convalescent COVID-19. CDR3 amino acids: CASSLDRGGGYTF. DNA of the CDR3: TGTGCCAGCAGCTTGGACAGGGGAGGTGGCTACACCTTC.